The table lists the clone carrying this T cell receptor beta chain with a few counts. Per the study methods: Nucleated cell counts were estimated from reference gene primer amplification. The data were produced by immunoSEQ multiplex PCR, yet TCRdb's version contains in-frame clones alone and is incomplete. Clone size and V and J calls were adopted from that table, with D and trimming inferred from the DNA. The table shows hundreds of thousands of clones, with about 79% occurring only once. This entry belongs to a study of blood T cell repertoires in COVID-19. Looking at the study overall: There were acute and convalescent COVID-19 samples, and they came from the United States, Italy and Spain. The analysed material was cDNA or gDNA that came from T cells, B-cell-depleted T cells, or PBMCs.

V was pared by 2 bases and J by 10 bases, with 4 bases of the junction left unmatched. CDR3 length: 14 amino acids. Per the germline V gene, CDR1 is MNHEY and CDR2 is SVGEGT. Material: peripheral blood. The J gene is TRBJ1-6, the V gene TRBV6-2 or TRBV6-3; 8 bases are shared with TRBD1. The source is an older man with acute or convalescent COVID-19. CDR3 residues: CASSYGTGNSPLHF. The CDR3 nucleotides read TGTGCCAGCAGTTACGGGACAGGAAACTCACCCCTCCACTTT.